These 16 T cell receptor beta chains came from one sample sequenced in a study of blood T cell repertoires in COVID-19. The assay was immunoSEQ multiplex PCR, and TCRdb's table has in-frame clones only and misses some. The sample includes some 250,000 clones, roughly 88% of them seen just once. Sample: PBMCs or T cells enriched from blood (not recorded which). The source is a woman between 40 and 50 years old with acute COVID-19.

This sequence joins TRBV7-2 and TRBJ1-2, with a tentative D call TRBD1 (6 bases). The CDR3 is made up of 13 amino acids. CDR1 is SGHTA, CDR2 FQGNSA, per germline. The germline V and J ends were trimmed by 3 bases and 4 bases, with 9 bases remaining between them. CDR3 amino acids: CASSLLGGYGYTF. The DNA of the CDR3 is TGTGCCAGCAGCTTGCTAGGGGGCTATGGCTACACCTTC.

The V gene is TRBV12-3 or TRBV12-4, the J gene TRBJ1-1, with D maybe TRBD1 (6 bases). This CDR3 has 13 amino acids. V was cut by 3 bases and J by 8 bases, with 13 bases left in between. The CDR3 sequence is CASSLAGVKEAFF. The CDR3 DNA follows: TGTGCCAGCAGTTTGGCAGGGGTTAAAGAAGCTTTCTTT.

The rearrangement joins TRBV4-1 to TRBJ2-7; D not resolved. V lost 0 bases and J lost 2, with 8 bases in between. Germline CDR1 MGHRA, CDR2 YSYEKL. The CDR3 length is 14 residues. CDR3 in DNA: TGCGCCAGCAGCCAAGATCCCCTTACCTACGAGCAGTACTTC. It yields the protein CASSQDPLTYEQYF.

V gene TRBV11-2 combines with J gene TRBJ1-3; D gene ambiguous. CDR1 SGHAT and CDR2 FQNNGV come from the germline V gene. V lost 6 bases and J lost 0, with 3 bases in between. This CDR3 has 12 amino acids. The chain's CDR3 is CASSYSGNTIYF. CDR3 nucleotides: TGTGCCAGCAGTTACTCTGGAAACACCATATATTTT.

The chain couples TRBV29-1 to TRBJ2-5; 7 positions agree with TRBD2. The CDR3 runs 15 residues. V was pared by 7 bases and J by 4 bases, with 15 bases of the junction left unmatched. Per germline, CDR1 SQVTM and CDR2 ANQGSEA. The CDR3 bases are TGCAGCGGCGGGATGGTGGGAGGGGTTGGAGAGACCCAGTACTTC. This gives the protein CSGGMVGGVGETQYF.

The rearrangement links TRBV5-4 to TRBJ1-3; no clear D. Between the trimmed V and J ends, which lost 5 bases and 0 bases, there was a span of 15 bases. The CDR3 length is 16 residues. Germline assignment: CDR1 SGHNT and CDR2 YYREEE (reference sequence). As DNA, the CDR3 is TGTGCCAGCAGTCACGCTAGGCCCCCCTCTGGAAACACCATATATTTT. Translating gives CASSHARPPSGNTIYF.

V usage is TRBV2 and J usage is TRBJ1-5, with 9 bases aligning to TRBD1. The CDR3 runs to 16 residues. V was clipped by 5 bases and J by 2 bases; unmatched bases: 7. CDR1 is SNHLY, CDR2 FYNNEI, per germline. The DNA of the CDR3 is TGTGCCAGCAGTTTACGCCGGGACAGGGGCAATCAGCCCCAGCATTTT. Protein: CASSLRRDRGNQPQHF.

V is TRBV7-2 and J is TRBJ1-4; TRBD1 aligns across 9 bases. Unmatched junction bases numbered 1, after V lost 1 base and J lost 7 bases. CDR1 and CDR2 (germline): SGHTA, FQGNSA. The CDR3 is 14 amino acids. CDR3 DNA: TGTGCCAGCAGCTTAGGACAGGGGGGTGAAAAACTGTTTTTT. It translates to CASSLGQGGEKLFF.

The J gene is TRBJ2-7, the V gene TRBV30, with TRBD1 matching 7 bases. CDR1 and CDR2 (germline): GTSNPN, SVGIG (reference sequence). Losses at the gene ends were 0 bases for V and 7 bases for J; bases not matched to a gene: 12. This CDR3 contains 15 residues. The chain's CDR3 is CAWSVLDRIAGEQYF. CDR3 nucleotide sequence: TGTGCCTGGAGTGTACTGGACAGGATCGCAGGGGAGCAGTACTTC.

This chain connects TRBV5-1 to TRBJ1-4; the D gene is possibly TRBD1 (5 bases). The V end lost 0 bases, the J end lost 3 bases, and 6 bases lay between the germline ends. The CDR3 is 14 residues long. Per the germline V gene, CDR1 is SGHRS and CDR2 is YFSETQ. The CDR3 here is CASSLVGANEKLFF. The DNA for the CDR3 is TGCGCCAGCAGCTTGGTAGGGGCTAATGAAAAACTGTTTTTT.

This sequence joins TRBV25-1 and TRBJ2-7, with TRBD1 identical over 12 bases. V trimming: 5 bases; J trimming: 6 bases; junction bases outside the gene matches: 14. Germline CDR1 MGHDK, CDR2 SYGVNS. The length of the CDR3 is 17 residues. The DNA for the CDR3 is TGTGCCAGCAGTTACCAGAGGGACAGGGGGCCCCCAGGCGAGCAGTACTTC. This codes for CASSYQRDRGPPGEQYF.

The CDR3, as DNA: TGTGCCAGCAGAATTCAGGGAACCAATTCACCCCTCCACTTT. Residues: CASRIQGTNSPLHF. The chain joins TRBV27 to TRBJ1-6; weak D call: TRBD1 (5 bases). V lost 6 bases and J 7 bases, leaving 13 bases between the germline ends. The CDR3 totals 14 residues. Germline V gives CDR1 MNHEY, CDR2 SMNVEV (reference sequence).

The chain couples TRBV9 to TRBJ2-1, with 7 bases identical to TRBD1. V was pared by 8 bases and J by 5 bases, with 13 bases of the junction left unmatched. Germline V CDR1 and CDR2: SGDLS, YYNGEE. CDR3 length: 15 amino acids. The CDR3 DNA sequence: TGTGCCAGAGCTTTAACAGGGGTCCGAAACAATGAGCAGTTCTTC. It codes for CARALTGVRNNEQFF.

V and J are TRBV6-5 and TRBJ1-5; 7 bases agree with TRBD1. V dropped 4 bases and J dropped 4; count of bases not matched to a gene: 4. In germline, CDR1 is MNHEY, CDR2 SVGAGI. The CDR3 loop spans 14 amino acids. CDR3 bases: TGTGCCAGCAGTTCGGGACAGCCGAATCAGCCCCAGCATTTT. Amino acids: CASSSGQPNQPQHF.

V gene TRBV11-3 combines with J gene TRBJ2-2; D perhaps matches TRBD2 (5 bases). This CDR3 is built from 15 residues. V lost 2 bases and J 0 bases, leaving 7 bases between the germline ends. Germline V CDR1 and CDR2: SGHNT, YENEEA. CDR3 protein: CASSLSGTNTGELFF. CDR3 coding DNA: TGTGCCAGCAGCTTAAGCGGAACGAACACCGGGGAGCTGTTTTTT.

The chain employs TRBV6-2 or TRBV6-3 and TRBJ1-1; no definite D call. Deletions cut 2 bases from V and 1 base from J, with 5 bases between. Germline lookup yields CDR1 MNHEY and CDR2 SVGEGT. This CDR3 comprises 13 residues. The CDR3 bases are TGTGCCAGCAGTTACAGAGGGAACACTGAAGCTTTCTTT. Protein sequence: CASSYRGNTEAFF.